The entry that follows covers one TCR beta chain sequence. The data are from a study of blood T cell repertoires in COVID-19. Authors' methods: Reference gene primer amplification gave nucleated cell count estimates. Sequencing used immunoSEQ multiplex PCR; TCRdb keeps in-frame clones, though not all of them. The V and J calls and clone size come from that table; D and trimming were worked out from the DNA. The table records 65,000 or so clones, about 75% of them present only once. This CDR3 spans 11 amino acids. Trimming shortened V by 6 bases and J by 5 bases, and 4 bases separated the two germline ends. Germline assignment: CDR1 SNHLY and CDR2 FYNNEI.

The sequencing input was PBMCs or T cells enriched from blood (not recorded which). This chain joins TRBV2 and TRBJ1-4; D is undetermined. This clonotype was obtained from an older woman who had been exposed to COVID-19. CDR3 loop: CASSLNEKLFF. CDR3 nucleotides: TGTGCCAGCAGCCTCAATGAAAAACTGTTTTTT.